This TCR beta chain is from a study of molecular identifiers for immune sequencing clone quantification. Overall study results and limits: Because of identical TCR molecules sharing a barcode, sizes of highly expanded clones could be underestimated.

Input for naive CD8 libraries was 20,000 to 1,000,000 sorted cells; the RNA fraction used was 10%, 30% or 50%. Naive CD8 T cells were picked out by sorting for CD8+CD4-CCR7+CD45RA+. Germline V gene data show CDR1 as SQVTM and CDR2 as ANQGSEA. The CDR3 is 16 amino acids long, termini counted. Worth noting for this clonotype: Its antigen is as yet unknown. The CDR3 does not end in the conserved phenylalanine or tryptophan, so this is likely a read error. The DNA is left out, because the CDR3 cannot be placed on it with certainty; the CDR3 is given as TCRdb lists it.

Methods described previously, with TCR primers listed, were used for bulk TCR libraries. One entry per CDR3 protein results from TCRdb running MiXCR on the PCR reads. The sample contains a few hundred thousand distinct CDR3 sequences, over 20% of which appear only once. This chain links TRBV29-1 with TRBJ1-1; TRBD1 is the table's D call, not checked against the DNA. The receptor's source is a human donor in good health. Some libraries in this study had Jurkat cell RNA spiked in. Source material: naive CD8+ T cells from blood, with Jurkat cell RNA spiked in. The subset: FACS-sorted CD8+CD4-CCR7+CD45RA+ naive T cells. CDR3 protein: CSVEDVGGKGLGEASL.